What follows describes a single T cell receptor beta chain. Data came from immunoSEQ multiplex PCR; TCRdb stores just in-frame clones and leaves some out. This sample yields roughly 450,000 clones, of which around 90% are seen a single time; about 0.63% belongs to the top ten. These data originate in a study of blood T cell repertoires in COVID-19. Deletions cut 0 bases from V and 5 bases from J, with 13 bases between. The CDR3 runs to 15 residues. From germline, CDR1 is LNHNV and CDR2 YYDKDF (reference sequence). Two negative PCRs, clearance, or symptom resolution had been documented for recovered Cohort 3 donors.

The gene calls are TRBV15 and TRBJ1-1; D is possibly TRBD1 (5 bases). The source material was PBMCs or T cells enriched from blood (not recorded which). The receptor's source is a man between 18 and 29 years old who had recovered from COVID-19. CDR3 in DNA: TGTGCCACCAGCAGAGATCGGGGGGAATGGACTGAAGCTTTCTTT. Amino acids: CATSRDRGEWTEAFF.